This TCR beta chain was sequenced for a study of T cells after yellow fever vaccination. Study observations and caveats: The CD4 and CD8 compartments had a small share of their clonotypes in common.

As regards this clonotype: Its antigen is as yet unknown.

TCRdb itself ran the 5' RACE reads through MiXCR, one entry per CDR3 protein. Of about 340,000 distinct CDR3 sequences listed, 8.7% are singletons. The V end lost 7 bases, the J end lost 0 bases, and 15 bases lay between the germline ends. This CDR3 region has 15 residues. Per the germline V gene, CDR1 is MNHEY and CDR2 is SVGEGT. The chain uses TRBV6-2 or TRBV6-3 and TRBJ1-1; a possible D gene is TRBD1 (5 bases). Sample: PBMCs, taken on the day of the first yellow fever vaccination. The receptor was derived from a man in his late teens or twenties who received the YFV17D yellow fever vaccine. CDR3 amino acids: CASTLPGTLNTEAFF. The DNA of the CDR3 is TGTGCCAGCACCCTCCCCGGGACTTTGAACACTGAAGCTTTCTTT.